This T cell receptor beta chain was observed in a study of blood T cell repertoires in COVID-19. The overall study: The United States, Italy and Spain supplied acute and convalescent COVID-19 samples. In each case, the material was cDNA or gDNA derived from T cells, B-cell-depleted T cells, or PBMCs.

Per the study methods: Researchers report that nucleated cell counts were estimated from reference gene primer amplification. The data were produced by immunoSEQ multiplex PCR, yet TCRdb's version contains in-frame clones alone and is incomplete. V and J calls and clone size are given by that table; D and trimming were obtained from the DNA. The sample shows 100,000 to 110,000 clones, about 89% of them seen only once. J gave up 6 bases and V 5 bases, and 7 bases lay outside the gene matches. CDR3 length: 15 residues. Germline lookup yields CDR1 SEHNR and CDR2 FQNEAQ (reference sequence). The sequence was obtained from a man aged 45-60 years with active COVID-19. Material for sequencing was peripheral blood. The chain recombines TRBV7-9 with TRBJ2-2; TRBD1 matches 9 bases. CDR3 protein: CASSAQGAKAGELFF. DNA for the CDR3: TGTGCCAGCAGCGCACAGGGGGCCAAGGCCGGGGAGCTGTTTTTT.